The 29 T cell receptor beta chains listed next were all sequenced from one sample in a study of shared clonotypes between healthy human individuals. Clones were read by immunoSEQ multiplex PCR, and TCRdb kept only the in-frame ones, dropping some. The sample holds about a million clones, approximately 80% seen once. Sequencing was done on a sample of memory CD4+ T cells from PBMCs. Indicated subset: CD45RA-negative fraction. These receptors all come from a man between 18 and 29 years old in good health. Some clones in this sample may be carry-over from other donors' samples.

The rearrangement links TRBV7-3 to TRBJ2-7; 10 nucleotides match TRBD2. The length of the CDR3 is 15 residues. Germline lookup yields CDR1 SGHTA and CDR2 FQGTGA. J gave up 5 bases and V 1 base, and 5 bases lay outside the gene matches. The CDR3 is CASSLNLAGVNEQYF. CDR3 in DNA: TGTGCCAGCAGCTTAAACCTAGCGGGAGTTAACGAGCAGTACTTC.

Notes on this clone: The sample has other DNA sequences that encode this CDR3 too. J is TRBJ1-1 and V is TRBV28; D remains ambiguous. V was clipped by 6 bases and J by 2 bases, with 7 bases between them. Germline-derived CDR1 and CDR2 are MDHEN and SYDVKM. The CDR3 length is 12 residues. In DNA, the CDR3 is TGTGCCAGCAGACCTCTAAACACTGAAGCTTTCTTT. This translates into CASRPLNTEAFF.

Remarks on this clone: Other DNA sequences in this sample translate to the same CDR3. The V gene is TRBV5-1, the J gene TRBJ2-3; the match to TRBD2 covers 8 bases. The CDR3 contains 15 residues. Germline loops: CDR1 SGHRS, CDR2 YFSETQ. With V trimmed by 1 base and J by 4 bases, 5 bases remained unmatched. The CDR3 sequence is CASSLLAGGPDTQYF. The CDR3 bases are TGCGCCAGCAGCTTGCTTGCGGGAGGTCCAGATACGCAGTATTTT.

The chain recombines TRBV29-1 with TRBJ2-1; D may be TRBD1 (5 bases). CDR1 is SQVTM and CDR2 is ANQGSEA in the germline V gene. CDR3 size: 16 residues. Trimming removed 0 bases at V and 0 bases at J, with 12 bases between. The CDR3 DNA reads as TGCAGCGTTGAAGATTACAGGTCAAGCTCCTACAATGAGCAGTTCTTC. This gives the protein CSVEDYRSSSYNEQFF.

This clone was counted only a few times. The chain is built from TRBV7-8 and TRBJ2-3; no clear D gene. Trimming removed 3 bases from V and 4 bases from J, with 8 bases in between. CDR1 SGHVS and CDR2 FQNEAQ come from the germline V gene. The CDR3 loop spans 13 amino acids. Here the CDR3 DNA reads TGTGCCAGCAGCTTCACGAATTCAGATACGCAGTATTTT. It specifies CASSFTNSDTQYF.

CDR3 DNA sequence: TGCGCCAGCAGTCTGAACCGGGAGGGCAATCAGCCCCAGCATTTT. Its translation: CASSLNREGNQPQHF. The J gene is TRBJ1-5, the V gene TRBV10-1, with D unclear. Germline assignment: CDR1 WNHNN and CDR2 SYGVQD (reference sequence). There are 15 residues in the CDR3. Trimming removed 5 bases from V and 2 bases from J, with 13 bases in between.

The count of this clone is one. The chain couples TRBV5-1 to TRBJ2-3, with TRBD2 matching over 9 bases. The V gene end was trimmed by 0 bases and the J gene end by 0 bases; junction bases not matched to a gene: 11. Per the germline V gene, CDR1 is SGHRS and CDR2 is YFSETQ. This CDR3 region has 19 residues. CDR3 coding DNA: TGCGCCAGCAGCTTGGTGGGCGGGAGGGCCCTCGTGAGCACAGATACGCAGTATTTT. Its protein is CASSLVGGRALVSTDTQYF.

This chain joins TRBV6-6 and TRBJ2-7; D may be TRBD2 (5 bases). This CDR3 spans 15 amino acids. Germline CDR1 and CDR2: MNHNY and SVGAGI (reference sequence). The ends were cut back, 6 bases at V and 7 bases at J, with 22 bases in the middle. CDR3 nucleotides: TGTGCCAGCAGCGAGGGTGGGATTCTAGGAACGGAGCAGTACTTC. Its protein product is CASSEGGILGTEQYF.

CDR3 DNA: TGTGCCAGCAGCTTAGGCTGGGAGGCCACGCGACAGCCAGACACAGATACGCAGTATTTT. Translation gives CASSLGWEATRQPDTDTQYF. This chain uses TRBV13 with TRBJ2-3, with a tentative D call TRBD2 (6 bases). The V and J ends lost 0 bases and 2 bases respectively, with 24 bases between them. The CDR3 extends over 20 amino acids. Germline V gives CDR1 PRHDT, CDR2 FYEKMQ (reference sequence).

The V call is TRBV21-1, the J call TRBJ2-7; TRBD2, the table's D call, lacks a check against the DNA. TRBV21-1 is assigned pseudogene status. The CDR3 runs 12 residues. The CDR3: CASSLAVYEQYF. CDR3 nucleotides: TGTGCCAGCAGTCTAGCGGTATACGAGCAGTACTTC.

This chain uses TRBV28 with TRBJ1-2; 7 bases map to TRBD1. The junction had 9 bases not matched to a gene; V was cut back by 1 base and J by 4 bases. CDR3 length equals 16 residues. Germline V gene lookup returns CDR1 MDHEN and CDR2 SYDVKM. CDR3 sequence reads: CASSLFRTGLGYGYTF. Here the CDR3 DNA reads TGTGCCAGCAGTTTATTCAGGACAGGACTTGGCTATGGCTACACCTTC.

The table lists this clone with a few counts. A read error may be the cause here, since a much bigger clone is one base away. Different DNA sequences within this sample yield the same CDR3. CDR3 loop: CASSPRGNTEAFF. CDR3 coding DNA: TGTGCCAGCTCACCACGGGGGAACACTGAAGCTTTCTTT. This chain uses TRBV18 with TRBJ1-1; D gene uncertain. The CDR3 sequence is 13 residues long. The V end was cut by 1 base, the J end by 1 base, with 4 bases between. Per the germline V gene, CDR1 is KGHSH and CDR2 is LQKENI.

There are a few counts of this clone. The chain joins TRBV7-2 to TRBJ2-1, with 7 bases matching TRBD2. The CDR3 runs 16 residues. Germline V gene lookup returns CDR1 SGHTA and CDR2 FQGNSA. Losses at the gene ends were 5 bases for V and 3 bases for J; bases not matched to a gene: 10. CDR3 in DNA: TGTGCCAGCAGCGCTTTCTACGGGGAGGGCTACAATGAGCAGTTCTTC. Encoded protein: CASSAFYGEGYNEQFF.

This chain links TRBV5-1 with TRBJ2-3; 11 bases align to TRBD1. J gave up 2 bases and V 5 bases, and 4 bases lay outside the gene matches. Germline-derived CDR1 and CDR2 are SGHRS and YFSETQ. The CDR3 is 15 amino acids. The CDR3 sequence is CASRYGQGATDTQYF. The CDR3 DNA is TGCGCCAGCAGATACGGACAGGGGGCCACAGATACGCAGTATTTT.

This clone has only a few counts. The chain carries TRBV6-5 and TRBJ1-5, with D possibly matching TRBD1 (5 bases). This CDR3 spans 11 amino acids. Trimming removed 4 bases from V and 11 bases from J, with 9 bases in between. Germline CDR1 and CDR2: MNHEY and SVGAGI. CDR3: CASSSGRAQHF. Here the CDR3 DNA reads TGTGCCAGCAGTTCGGGGCGGGCCCAGCATTTT.

The chain is built from TRBV5-4 and TRBJ2-2; D unclear. Trimming removed 4 bases from V and 8 bases from J, with 9 bases in between. Germline loops: CDR1 SGHNT, CDR2 YYREEE (reference sequence). This CDR3 contains 12 residues. The CDR3 bases are TGTGCCAGCAGCCAGACGCAGGGGGAGCTGTTTTTT. Amino acid sequence: CASSQTQGELFF. Using reference TRBV5-4 and TRBJ2-2 for the parts outside the CDR3, the full variable domain is ETGVTQSPTHLIKTRGQQVTLRCSSQSGHNTVSWYQQALGQGPQFIFQYYREEENGRGNFPPRFSGLQFPNYSSELNVNALELDDSALYLCASSQTQGELFFGEGSRLTVL.

The V gene is TRBV6-4, the J gene TRBJ2-1; tentatively, D is TRBD2 (6 bases). V gave up 6 bases and J gave up 10 bases, with 25 bases separating them. Germline CDR1 is MRHNA and CDR2 is SNTAGT. CDR3 size: 16 residues. The CDR3 is CASSDRRDSSFREQFF. In DNA, the CDR3 is TGTGCCAGCAGCGACCGCCGGGACTCCTCGTTTAGGGAGCAGTTCTTC.

Details on this clone: In the same sample, other DNA sequences code for this CDR3. The gene calls are TRBV18 and TRBJ2-7, with D possibly TRBD2 on 5 matching bases. CDR1 and CDR2 from the germline V gene are KGHSH and LQKENI. Trimming took off 3 bases at V and 4 bases at J, with 7 bases between the two ends. The CDR3 is 12 residues long. CDR3 nucleotides: TGTGCCAGCTCACCTGAGGGATACGAGCAGTACTTC. Translated: CASSPEGYEQYF.

This chain joins TRBV9 and TRBJ1-3; no firm D call. The germline V and J ends were trimmed by 4 bases and 2 bases, with 19 bases remaining between them. Germline CDR1 is SGDLS and CDR2 is YYNGEE. This CDR3 comprises 17 residues. CDR3 sequence reads: CASSRPPTISPGNTIYF. The CDR3 DNA reads TGTGCCAGCAGCCGACCACCTACTATATCCCCTGGAAACACCATATATTTT.

The chain joins TRBV23-1 to TRBJ1-1, with D unresolved. TRBV23-1 is flagged as an ORF with uncertain function. V lost 4 bases and J 1 base, leaving 19 bases between the germline ends. The CDR3 consists of 17 residues. The CDR3 region is CASSRPPGRSENTEAFF. The CDR3 DNA sequence: TGCGCCAGCAGTCGCCCCCCTGGACGTTCCGAGAACACTGAAGCTTTCTTT.

This rearrangement joins TRBV12-5 to TRBJ2-7, with TRBD1 matching 10 bases. Looked up from germline, CDR1 is LGHNT and CDR2 is FRNRAP. The CDR3 is 13 amino acids. Germline trimming cut 2 bases from V and 7 bases from J; bases unmatched to any gene: 2. CDR3 coding DNA: TGTGCTAGTGGTTTGAGGACAGGGGGTGAGCAGTACTTC. It is translated as CASGLRTGGEQYF.

About this clone itself: This specimen includes other DNA sequences encoding the same CDR3. V usage is TRBV6-5 and J usage is TRBJ2-7, with 7 bases aligning to TRBD2. This CDR3 is built from 15 residues. Germline V CDR1 and CDR2: MNHEY, SVGAGI. The junction had 2 bases not matched to a gene; V was cut back by 0 bases and J by 0 bases. The CDR3 DNA reads TGTGCCAGCAGTTACTCGGGAGGGAGCTCCTACGAGCAGTACTTC. The encoded protein is CASSYSGGSSYEQYF.

This clone has only one observation. This rearrangement joins TRBV9 to TRBJ2-3; D uncertain. CDR1 and CDR2 (germline): SGDLS, YYNGEE. CDR3 size: 13 residues. The V and J ends lost 3 bases and 6 bases respectively, with 11 bases between them. This chain's CDR3 is CASSGGHTDTQYF. In DNA form, the CDR3 reads TGTGCCAGCAGCGGAGGCCACACGGATACGCAGTATTTT.

This clone was counted only a few times. The chain links TRBV5-1 to TRBJ1-2, with D unclear. V gave up 4 bases and J gave up 5 bases, with 12 bases separating them. CDR3 length: 13 amino acids. CDR1 SGHRS and CDR2 YFSETQ come from the germline V gene. CDR3 sequence reads: CASSGDRGYGYTF. The CDR3 bases are TGCGCCAGCAGCGGGGATCGGGGTTATGGCTACACCTTC.

J is TRBJ2-1 and V is TRBV2, with 12 nucleotides matching TRBD2. CDR1 SNHLY and CDR2 FYNNEI come from the germline V gene. After removal of 6 bases from V and 5 bases from J, the junction contained 23 bases not matched to a gene. There are 21 residues in the CDR3. CDR3 in amino acids: CASSWGRGRASGRAKDNEQFF. In nucleotides, the CDR3 is TGTGCCAGCAGCTGGGGCAGGGGGCGGGCTAGCGGGAGGGCTAAGGACAATGAGCAGTTCTTC.

This chain links TRBV4-3 with TRBJ1-3, with TRBD1 matching 7 bases. The CDR3 totals 15 residues. Looked up from germline, CDR1 is LGHNA and CDR2 is YSLEER. J lost 2 bases, V lost 0 bases, and 1 base had no gene match. CDR3 in DNA: TGCGCCAGCAGCCAAGACGGGACAGCTGGAAACACCATATATTTT. It codes for CASSQDGTAGNTIYF.

The rearrangement joins TRBV7-3 to TRBJ1-2, with TRBD1 matching 8 bases. V lost 4 bases to trimming and J lost 2 bases; unmatched junction nucleotides: 6. Germline V gene lookup returns CDR1 SGHTA and CDR2 FQGTGA. The length of the CDR3 is 15 residues. In DNA, the CDR3 is TGTGCCAGCAGCTCGGACCGGGACAGGAACTATGGCTACACCTTC. It encodes CASSSDRDRNYGYTF.

This clone has more than one count but fewer than ten. The CDR3, as DNA: TGTGCCAGCAGCTGGAGACAGGCCGCGGAGGGCTACACCTTC. Its protein is CASSWRQAAEGYTF. The chain joins TRBV7-9 to TRBJ1-2; D possibly corresponds to TRBD1 (6 bases). This CDR3 comprises 14 residues. Germline V gene sequence: CDR1 SEHNR, CDR2 FQNEAQ (reference sequence). Trimming cost V 4 bases and J 8 bases, with 17 bases left between them.

The chain carries TRBV28 and TRBJ1-2; 7 bases align to TRBD1. J lost 4 bases, V lost 5 bases, and 7 bases had no gene match. Germline V lookup: CDR1 MDHEN, CDR2 SYDVKM. The CDR3 consists of 14 residues. CDR3 in amino acids: CASSPGQAIYGYTF. In nucleotides, the CDR3 is TGTGCCAGCAGTCCCGGACAGGCTATCTATGGCTACACCTTC.